The 14 T cell receptor beta chains below were found in one sample sequenced in a study of cytomegalovirus exposure and HLA in healthy donors (dated by TCRdb to 2016 to 2017). Library generation was performed with the immunoSEQ multiplex PCR assay. For the multiplex PCR, a mixture combining 60 forward primers for TCR Vbeta segments and 13 reverse primers for TCR Jbeta segments was used. As stored in TCRdb, this immuneACCESS dataset retains in-frame rearrangements with V and J assigned. A fraction of the clones does not appear; measured against another copy, unresolved V genes explain less than half of the discrepancy, and the remainder lacks a known reason. Here the sample has some 130,000 clones; around 73% occur a single time. The ten largest account for 1.3% to 1.5% of the sample. Source material: PBMCs. The receptors come from a female donor in good health and CMV-seronegative.

The CDR3 region is CASSRRDRYTDTQYF. The DNA of the CDR3 is TGTGCCAGCAGCCGCCGGGACAGATACACAGATACGCAGTATTTT. The rearrangement uses TRBV7-2 and TRBJ2-3, with 7 bases identical to TRBD1. Germline V gene lookup returns CDR1 SGHTA and CDR2 FQGNSA. The CDR3 consists of 15 residues. J gave up 2 bases and V 5 bases, and 7 bases lay outside the gene matches.

This chain uses TRBV6-5 with TRBJ2-1, with TRBD2 matching over 12 bases. This CDR3 is 14 amino acids long. Germline trimming cut 3 bases from V and 8 bases from J; bases unmatched to any gene: 2. From germline, CDR1 is MNHEY and CDR2 SVGAGI. In DNA form, the CDR3 reads TGTGCCAGCAGTTATCGGACTAGCGGGGATGAGCAGTTCTTC. This sequence encodes CASSYRTSGDEQFF.

V usage is TRBV5-4 and J usage is TRBJ2-7; tentatively, D is TRBD2 (5 bases). The germline V gene encodes CDR1 SGHNT and CDR2 YYREEE (reference sequence). The V and J ends lost 0 bases and 2 bases respectively, with 9 bases between them. CDR3 length equals 14 residues. The CDR3 DNA sequence: TGTGCCAGCAGCTTGGCCGGGAAAACCTACGAGCAGTACTTC. It encodes CASSLAGKTYEQYF.

The chain uses TRBV7-9 and TRBJ1-4, with 8 bases that match TRBD1. This CDR3 is 17 amino acids long. Germline V lookup: CDR1 SEHNR, CDR2 FQNEAQ (reference sequence). The J segment lost 6 bases and the V segment lost 5 bases, leaving 14 bases of the junction unmatched. The CDR3 region is CASSPRPDRGQDEKLFF. The CDR3 DNA reads as TGTGCCAGCAGCCCTAGACCAGACAGGGGTCAGGATGAAAAACTGTTTTTT.

This chain joins TRBV10-3 and TRBJ2-1; 9 nucleotides agree with TRBD1. The CDR3 totals 16 residues. V trimming: 0 bases; J trimming: 5 bases; junction bases outside the gene matches: 5. In germline, CDR1 is ENHRY, CDR2 SYGVKD. The CDR3 nucleotides read TGTGCCATCAGTGAGTCGTGGACAGGGGAGAACAATGAGCAGTTCTTC. Residues: CAISESWTGENNEQFF.

The rearrangement links TRBV4-3 to TRBJ2-3, with a tentative D call TRBD2 (6 bases). From germline, CDR1 is LGHNA and CDR2 YSLEER. V lost 0 bases and J lost 3, with 13 bases in between. The CDR3 sequence is 16 residues long. The CDR3: CASSQEPLGGTDTQYF. The CDR3 nucleotides read TGCGCCAGCAGCCAAGAACCCCTGGGGGGTACAGATACGCAGTATTTT.

The chain joins TRBV2 to TRBJ1-5; no definite D call. The ends were cut back, 2 bases at V and 0 bases at J, with 8 bases in the middle. The length of the CDR3 is 15 residues. Germline V gene lookup returns CDR1 SNHLY and CDR2 FYNNEI. The CDR3 spells CASSELAYSNQPQHF. In nucleotides, the CDR3 is TGTGCCAGCAGTGAACTGGCTTATAGCAATCAGCCCCAGCATTTT.

In this sample, this clone turned up a few times. J is TRBJ2-3 and V is TRBV7-3; 15 bases align to TRBD2. CDR1 and CDR2 from the germline V gene are SGHTA and FQGTGA. This CDR3 region has 17 residues. The junction had 9 bases not matched to a gene; V was cut back by 5 bases and J by 6 bases. The CDR3 protein is CASSPKGLAGGRDTQYF. In DNA form, the CDR3 reads TGTGCCAGCAGCCCCAAGGGACTAGCGGGAGGACGTGATACGCAGTATTTT.

This clone was observed a single time. V and J are TRBV19 and TRBJ1-2, with 8 bases fitting TRBD1. Germline V gene lookup returns CDR1 LNHDA and CDR2 SQIVND (reference sequence). After removal of 3 bases from V and 8 bases from J, the junction contained 5 bases not matched to a gene. The CDR3 loop spans 13 amino acids. The CDR3 coding sequence is TGTGCCAGTAGTATCGACAGGGGTGGCGGCTACACCTTC. It codes for CASSIDRGGGYTF.

The V call is TRBV2, the J call TRBJ1-1; 7 bases are a match to TRBD1. Germline CDR1 reads SNHLY; CDR2 reads FYNNEI. J gave up 11 bases and V 6 bases, and 6 bases lay outside the gene matches. This CDR3 region has 11 residues. CDR3 sequence: CASSPGTVAFF. CDR3 DNA sequence: TGTGCCAGCAGCCCCGGGACAGTTGCTTTCTTT.

The rearrangement uses TRBV28 and TRBJ1-5; 7 nucleotides line up with TRBD1. The CDR3 sequence is 14 residues long. The V segment lost 6 bases and the J segment 0 bases; nucleotides outside the gene matches: 2. CDR1 is MDHEN and CDR2 is SYDVKM in the germline V gene. The CDR3 loop is CASSGTASNQPQHF. The CDR3 bases are TGTGCCAGCAGCGGGACAGCTAGCAATCAGCCCCAGCATTTT.

The chain uses TRBV25-1 and TRBJ2-1, with 7 bases identical to TRBD2. J was trimmed by 10 bases and V by 4 bases; bases with no gene match: 7. The CDR3 runs 13 residues. CDR1 is MGHDK and CDR2 is SYGVNS in the germline V gene. The CDR3 DNA reads as TGTGCCAGCAGTGTGGGAGGGCGCGTAGAGCAGTTCTTC. Translation gives CASSVGGRVEQFF.

The chain carries TRBV30 and TRBJ1-2; no firm D call. Trimming took 0 bases from V and 4 from J, leaving 9 bases between them. Looked up from germline, CDR1 is GTSNPN and CDR2 is SVGIG (reference sequence). The CDR3 totals 13 residues. The CDR3 DNA is TGTGCCTGGAGTGTACAGTCAGGCTATGGCTACACCTTC. Its protein product is CAWSVQSGYGYTF.

The chain is built from TRBV5-1 and TRBJ1-1; D not certain. Trimming took off 4 bases at V and 5 bases at J, with 15 bases between the two ends. This CDR3 contains 14 residues. Germline V gives CDR1 SGHRS, CDR2 YFSETQ. The CDR3: CASSLGIVGTEAFF. DNA for the CDR3: TGCGCCAGCAGCCTCGGGATCGTGGGTACTGAAGCTTTCTTT.